This TCR beta chain is drawn from a study of T cell repertoires in cytomegalovirus infection. TCRdb ran MiXCR on the reads and lists one entry per CDR3 protein. The sample lists some 800,000 distinct CDR3 sequences, 32% occurring once. Concerning this clonotype: Its cognate antigen is unknown.

The sequence was collected from a human donor in good health (CMV status not recorded). Some clones in this sample may be carry-over from other donors' samples. The input for sequencing was cultured CD8+ T cells from PBMCs, taken from culture after CMV antigen stimulation.

The CDR3 DNA reads TGTGCCAGCAGTTTGACAGGAACACCCACAGATACGCAGTATTTT. It codes for CASSLTGTPTDTQYF. The chain carries TRBV12-3 or TRBV12-4 and TRBJ2-3, with D possibly TRBD1 on 6 matching bases. This CDR3 has 15 residues. Trimming cost V 3 bases and J 2 bases, with 12 bases left between them.